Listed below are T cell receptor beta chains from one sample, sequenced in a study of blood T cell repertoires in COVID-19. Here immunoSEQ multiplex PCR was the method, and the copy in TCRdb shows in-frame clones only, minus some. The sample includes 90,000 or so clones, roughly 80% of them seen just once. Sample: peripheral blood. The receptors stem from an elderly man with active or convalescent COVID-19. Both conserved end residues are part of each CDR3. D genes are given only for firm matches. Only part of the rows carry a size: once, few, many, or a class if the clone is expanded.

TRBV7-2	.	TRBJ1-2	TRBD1	CASSPDRDYGYTF	TGTGCCAGCAGCCCCGACAGGGACTATGGCTACACCTTC
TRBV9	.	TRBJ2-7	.	CASSPSGRGPPYEQYF	TGTGCCAGCAGCCCCTCCGGGCGGGGGCCTCCTTACGAGCAGTACTTC
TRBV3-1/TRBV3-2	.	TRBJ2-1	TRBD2	CASSQTLAGGREQFF	TGTGCCAGCAGCCAAACACTAGCGGGGGGAAGGGAGCAGTTCTTC
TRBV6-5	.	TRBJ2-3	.	CASSRATASTDTQYF	TGTGCCAGCAGTCGCGCTACCGCGAGCACAGATACGCAGTATTTT
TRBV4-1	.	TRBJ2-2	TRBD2	CASSQDLGTSARGELFF	TGCGCCAGCAGCCAAGATTTGGGGACTAGCGCGCGAGGGGAGCTGTTTTTT
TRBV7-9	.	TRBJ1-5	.	CASSPLRDTSSNQPQHF	TGTGCCAGCAGCCCCCTTAGGGACACGTCTAGCAATCAGCCCCAGCATTTT
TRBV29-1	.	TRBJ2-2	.	CSVDTGLYTGELFF	TGCAGCGTTGATACGGGACTCTACACCGGGGAGCTGTTTTTT
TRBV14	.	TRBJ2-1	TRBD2	CASSMSGGADNEQFF	TGTGCCAGCAGCATGAGCGGGGGGGCTGATAATGAGCAGTTCTTC
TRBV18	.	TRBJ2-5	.	CASHLSGGVETQYF	TGTGCCAGCCACCTTTCCGGGGGTGTAGAGACCCAGTACTTC
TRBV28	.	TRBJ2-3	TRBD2	CASSHSGERPRTDTQYF	TGTGCCAGCAGCCATAGCGGGGAGCGACCGCGGACAGATACGCAGTATTTT
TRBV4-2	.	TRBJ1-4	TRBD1	CASSQVPGQGENEKLFF	TGTGCCAGCAGCCAAGTCCCGGGACAGGGTGAAAATGAAAAACTGTTTTTT
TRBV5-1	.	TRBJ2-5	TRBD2	CASSLTSGDRETQYF	TGCGCCAGCAGCTTGACTAGCGGGGATCGGGAGACCCAGTACTTC
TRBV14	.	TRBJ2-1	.	CASSQLQGYNEQFF	TGTGCCAGCAGCCAACTACAGGGCTACAATGAGCAGTTCTTC
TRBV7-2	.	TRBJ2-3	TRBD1	CASREQGTGTDTQYF	TGTGCCAGCAGGGAACAGGGGACGGGCACAGATACGCAGTATTTT
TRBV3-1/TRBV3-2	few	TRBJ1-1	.	CASNLGPNTEAFF	TGTGCCAGCAACCTTGGGCCGAACACTGAAGCTTTCTTT
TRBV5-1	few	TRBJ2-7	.	CASSLAETGSYEQYF	TGCGCCAGCAGCTTGGCCGAGACGGGATCCTACGAGCAGTACTTC
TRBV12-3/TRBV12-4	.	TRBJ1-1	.	CASAPDTTSEAFF	TGTGCCAGCGCCCCGGACACGACTTCTGAAGCTTTCTTT
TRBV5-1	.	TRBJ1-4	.	CASSLERTLPGEKLFF	TGCGCCAGCAGCTTGGAGAGGACTCTTCCGGGGGAAAAACTGTTTTTT
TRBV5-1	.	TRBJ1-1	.	CASSLEGPPNTEAFF	TGCGCCAGCAGCTTGGAGGGGCCCCCCAACACTGAAGCTTTCTTT
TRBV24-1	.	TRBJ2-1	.	CATASPNEQFF	TGTGCCACTGCTAGTCCAAATGAGCAGTTCTTC
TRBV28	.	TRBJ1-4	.	CASTPTAGMLQANEKLFF	TGTGCCAGCACCCCGACGGCAGGGATGTTACAGGCTAATGAAAAACTGTTTTTT
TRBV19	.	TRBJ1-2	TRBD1	CASSSGGGQGDGYTF	TGTGCCAGTAGTAGCGGTGGGGGACAGGGGGATGGCTACACCTTC
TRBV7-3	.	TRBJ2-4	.	CASSLEGVWGQDIQYF	TGTGCCAGCAGCTTAGAGGGGGTCTGGGGGCAGGACATTCAGTACTTC
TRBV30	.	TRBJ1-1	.	CAGGKEGNTEAFF	TGTGCCGGGGGGAAGGAGGGGAACACTGAAGCTTTCTTT
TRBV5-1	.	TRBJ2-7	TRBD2	CASSFSGGAYEQYF	TGCGCCAGCAGCTTCAGCGGGGGGGCCTACGAGCAGTACTTC
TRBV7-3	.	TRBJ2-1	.	CASRGGASGNEQFF	TGTGCCAGCAGGGGAGGCGCCTCGGGGAATGAGCAGTTCTTC
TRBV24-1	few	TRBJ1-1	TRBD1	CATAGGSNTEAFF	TGTGCCACGGCAGGGGGCAGTAACACTGAAGCTTTCTTT